The source of this TCR beta chain is a study of OX40 agonist ivuxolimab in advanced cancers. Study-wide findings and caveats: More expanded clones were seen, on average, in CD8+ T cells than in CD4+. With doses of 0.1-3.0 mg/kg, partial responders showed among the lowest clonal expansion.

Germline CDR1 reads MNHGY; CDR2 reads SVAAGI. CDR3 length equals 15 residues. V gave up 6 bases and J gave up 2 bases, with 15 bases separating them. The method was immunoSEQ multiplex PCR; TCRdb's version includes in-frame clones alone and lacks a portion of them. Of approximately 52,000 clones in the sample, about 82% were seen once. Concerning this clone itself: The target antigen is unknown.

This specimen consisted of CD4+ or CD8+ T cells sorted from blood, obtained in a trial of the OX40 agonist ivuxolimab. The sequence came from an adult with an advanced solid tumor such as melanoma, head and neck, liver or kidney cancer. V is TRBV6-9 and J is TRBJ2-3, with D possibly being TRBD2 (6 bases). This CDR3 is CASRRLVLHTDTQYF. The CDR3, as DNA: TGTGCCAGCAGAAGACTAGTACTACACACAGATACGCAGTATTTT.